This TCR beta chain comes out of a study of a mutant IDH1 vaccine in newly diagnosed glioma. Clones were read by immunoSEQ multiplex PCR, and TCRdb kept only the in-frame ones, dropping some. The table lists approximately 61,000 clones, around 80% of them singletons. Trimming removed 7 bases from V and 4 bases from J; junction bases left unmatched: 8. CDR1 and CDR2 (germline): MDHEN, SYDVKM. The CDR3 is made up of 14 amino acids. Comment on this clone: What it binds is unknown.

Time point of the sample: week 5, during vaccination. Mutant IDH1 20-mer peptide, at 300 ug, made up each vaccine dose, with topical imiquimod. This sequence originates from a woman aged 45-65 years with glioma. Sequencing was performed on PBMCs, taken from a glioma patient whose treatment included an IDH1 peptide vaccine. V usage is TRBV28 and J usage is TRBJ1-2; 8 positions match TRBD1. CDR3 residues: CASILDRVSYGYTF. The DNA of the CDR3 is TGTGCCAGCATTCTGGACAGGGTGTCCTATGGCTACACCTTC.